The rows below give T cell receptor beta chains drawn from one sample of a study of blood T cell repertoires in COVID-19. Only in-frame clones appear in the TCRdb table, and some are missing; sequencing was by immunoSEQ multiplex PCR. The profile covers 140,000 to 150,000 clones, with approximately 80% appearing a single time and 1.9% taken by the ten largest. The sample was peripheral blood. These receptors originate from a woman in her sixties or seventies with acute or convalescent COVID-19. The CDR3 runs from the conserved cysteine through the conserved F or W. The order of the fields is clone size, D gene, V gene, J gene, CDR3 DNA, CDR3 protein. D genes are given only for firm matches. Size tells how often a clone was seen (once, few, many) or the class of an expanded clone, and some rows leave it out.

size: .; D: TRBD2; V: TRBV10-1; J: TRBJ2-1; DNA: TGCGCCAGCCAACGAGCGGGAGGGCCTGAGAATGAGCAGTTCTTC; CDR3: CASQRAGGPENEQFF
size: few; D: TRBD1; V: TRBV7-9; J: TRBJ2-7; DNA: TGTGCCAGCAGCTTATTCCCCCGAGACAGGGAAGCCTACGAGCAGTACTTC; CDR3: CASSLFPRDREAYEQYF
size: .; D: TRBD1; V: TRBV30; J: TRBJ2-5; DNA: TGTGCCTGGAGTAAGGCAGGGGGATTGACCCAGTACTTC; CDR3: CAWSKAGGLTQYF
size: .; D: .; V: TRBV19; J: TRBJ1-2; DNA: TGTGCCGGTGGGGACACGGTGACTGGCTACACCTTC; CDR3: CAGGDTVTGYTF
size: .; D: .; V: TRBV27; J: TRBJ1-1; DNA: TGTGCCAGCAGTTTGGGAGGGGGAAGAGTCACTGAAGCTTTCTTT; CDR3: CASSLGGGRVTEAFF
size: .; D: TRBD1; V: TRBV6-2/TRBV6-3; J: TRBJ2-2; DNA: TGTGCCAGCACCCCATCTGGGACAGGGAGTAGGAGCACCGGGGAGCTGTTTTTT; CDR3: CASTPSGTGSRSTGELFF
size: .; D: TRBD1; V: TRBV7-9; J: TRBJ1-4; DNA: TGTGCCAGCAGCTTAGCGACAGGGTTGGGTGAAAAACTGTTTTTT; CDR3: CASSLATGLGEKLFF
size: .; D: .; V: TRBV12-3/TRBV12-4; J: TRBJ1-6; DNA: TGTGCCAGCTCCTCCGCCGGGTCACCCCTCCACTTT; CDR3: CASSSAGSPLHF
size: .; D: TRBD1; V: TRBV18; J: TRBJ1-2; DNA: TGTGCCAGCTCACCCGCGGGACAGAATTATGGCTACACCTTC; CDR3: CASSPAGQNYGYTF
size: few; D: TRBD1; V: TRBV28; J: TRBJ2-3; DNA: TGTGCCAGCAGTAAACAGGGGAGCGGCACAGATACGCAGTATTTT; CDR3: CASSKQGSGTDTQYF
size: .; D: .; V: TRBV5-1; J: TRBJ1-5; DNA: TGCGCCAGCAGCTTGGAAGGGGCAAGCAATCAGCCCCAGCATTTT; CDR3: CASSLEGASNQPQHF
size: .; D: TRBD2; V: TRBV5-1; J: TRBJ2-2; DNA: TGCGCCAGCAGCTTCCTAGCGGGAGGCGCCGGGGAGCTGTTTTTT; CDR3: CASSFLAGGAGELFF
size: .; D: .; V: TRBV30; J: TRBJ2-1; DNA: TGTGCCTGGAGTGTAGGAGACAATGAGCAGTTCTTC; CDR3: CAWSVGDNEQFF
size: .; D: TRBD2; V: TRBV28; J: TRBJ2-1; DNA: TGTGCCAGCAGCCTTATTAACCCTGGACTAGCGGGAGTATGGGAGCAGTTCTTC; CDR3: CASSLINPGLAGVWEQFF
size: .; D: TRBD2; V: TRBV30; J: TRBJ2-1; DNA: TGTGCCTGGAGTGCCGGGACTAGCGGTTACAATGAGCAGTTCTTC; CDR3: CAWSAGTSGYNEQFF
size: .; D: .; V: TRBV6-4; J: TRBJ1-5; DNA: TGTGCCAGCGCGGTCGACAGGAATCAGCCCCAGCATTTT; CDR3: CASAVDRNQPQHF
size: .; D: TRBD1; V: TRBV6-6; J: TRBJ1-5; DNA: TGTGCCAGCAAGGGGACAGGGGGCAATCAGCCCCAGCATTTT; CDR3: CASKGTGGNQPQHF
size: .; D: .; V: TRBV6-5; J: TRBJ1-4; DNA: TGTGCCAGCAGCCATCGCGGTGGAAAACTGTTTTTT; CDR3: CASSHRGGKLFF
size: .; D: TRBD2; V: TRBV7-9; J: TRBJ2-1; DNA: TGTGCCAGCAGCATCATGGGACTAGCGGGAGACAATGAGCAGTTCTTC; CDR3: CASSIMGLAGDNEQFF
size: .; D: TRBD2; V: TRBV6-4; J: TRBJ2-1; DNA: TGTGCCAGCAGTGACTCGAGAGCGGGAGGGCCTAGCAATGAGCAGTTCTTC; CDR3: CASSDSRAGGPSNEQFF
size: once; D: .; V: TRBV19; J: TRBJ2-1; DNA: TGTGCCAGTAGTATAACAGCGGAAAACTACAATGAGCAGTTCTTC; CDR3: CASSITAENYNEQFF
size: .; D: TRBD1; V: TRBV28; J: TRBJ1-5; DNA: TGTGCCAGCAGCCGAGGACAGGCTGGCCAGCCCCAGCATTTT; CDR3: CASSRGQAGQPQHF
size: .; D: .; V: TRBV5-1; J: TRBJ2-1; DNA: TGCGCCAGCAGCTTGCCTAGCCCTTACAATGAGCAGTTCTTC; CDR3: CASSLPSPYNEQFF
size: once; D: TRBD2; V: TRBV3-1/TRBV3-2; J: TRBJ2-3; DNA: TGTGCCAGCAGCCCCCTTACTAGCGGGAGGGCCTTGAATACGCAGTATTTT; CDR3: CASSPLTSGRALNTQYF
size: .; D: TRBD2; V: TRBV5-1; J: TRBJ2-1; DNA: TGCGCCAGCAGCTCGGCGGGGGCCTACAATGAGCAGTTCTTC; CDR3: CASSSAGAYNEQFF
size: .; D: .; V: TRBV3-1/TRBV3-2; J: TRBJ1-2; DNA: TGTGCCAGCAGCCAAGGGGGAGGATATGGCTACACCTTC; CDR3: CASSQGGGYGYTF
size: .; D: .; V: TRBV5-1; J: TRBJ1-6; DNA: TGCGCCAGCAGCTTGACAGGCCAATATAATTCACCCCTCCACTTT; CDR3: CASSLTGQYNSPLHF
size: .; D: .; V: TRBV5-8; J: TRBJ1-1; DNA: TGTGCCAGCAGCTTGGCCGTTTCTATCCGGGTGGCGGAAGCTTTCTTT; CDR3: CASSLAVSIRVAEAFF
size: .; D: .; V: TRBV28; J: TRBJ2-1; DNA: TGTGCCAGCCAAGGGGGAGGGCTGAATGAGCAGTTCTTC; CDR3: CASQGGGLNEQFF
size: .; D: TRBD2; V: TRBV5-1; J: TRBJ2-1; DNA: TGCGCCAGCAGCTTGGAAGCAGCGGGAAGCCCCTACAATGAGCAGTTCTTC; CDR3: CASSLEAAGSPYNEQFF
size: .; D: TRBD1; V: TRBV27; J: TRBJ2-6; DNA: TGTGCCAGCAGCGGGACAGGGAGGTACTCTGGGGCCAACGTCCTGACTTTC; CDR3: CASSGTGRYSGANVLTF
size: .; D: .; V: TRBV27; J: TRBJ1-6; DNA: TGTGCCAGCAGTTTAGGGAGCTCCTATAATTCACCCCTCCACTTT; CDR3: CASSLGSSYNSPLHF
size: .; D: TRBD2; V: TRBV3-1/TRBV3-2; J: TRBJ2-1; DNA: TGTGCCAGCAGCCAAGGCTGGTCTAGCGGGAGTGACAATGAGCAGTTCTTC; CDR3: CASSQGWSSGSDNEQFF
size: .; D: .; V: TRBV19; J: TRBJ1-5; DNA: TGTGCCAGTAGTATGGGGGGAAGGGTGAATCAGCCCCAGCATTTT; CDR3: CASSMGGRVNQPQHF
size: .; D: .; V: TRBV14; J: TRBJ2-5; DNA: TGTGCCAGCAGCCAACCCCCGTACGGGACCCAGTACTTC; CDR3: CASSQPPYGTQYF
size: .; D: TRBD1; V: TRBV24-1; J: TRBJ1-5; DNA: TGTGCCACCAGTGATAACACAGGGGGTCAGCCCCAGCATTTT; CDR3: CATSDNTGGQPQHF
size: few; D: TRBD2; V: TRBV5-1; J: TRBJ2-1; DNA: TGCGCCAGCAGCTTCGGTAGCGGGAGATCCTACAATGAGCAGTTCTTC; CDR3: CASSFGSGRSYNEQFF
size: .; D: .; V: TRBV19; J: TRBJ1-5; DNA: TGTGCCAGTAGTCCAACAGGGAGCGGTCAGCCCCAGCATTTT; CDR3: CASSPTGSGQPQHF